The rows below give T cell receptor beta chains drawn from one sample of a study of early T cells in non-severe SARS-CoV-2 infection. TCRdb re-called the 5' RACE reads with MiXCR, one entry per CDR3 protein. The top ten hold 6.4% of the sample, which has 68,000 or so distinct CDR3 sequences, approximately 10% seen once. Sequencing was performed on whole blood. These TCRs come from an adult who was a healthcare worker with PCR-confirmed SARS-CoV-2 infection or an uninfected control (not recorded which). Both conserved end residues are part of each CDR3. D genes are given only for firm matches. The size of a clone is reported for some rows only, either as once, few or many, or as a class for expanded clones.

>TRBJ1-6|few|NA|TRBV28
CASTLDPTYNSPLHF
TGTGCCAGCACCCTGGACCCTACCTATAATTCACCCCTCCACTTT
>TRBJ2-5|NA|NA|TRBV11-2
CASSSRRGETQYF
TGTGCCAGCAGCTCGCGGAGGGGGGAGACCCAGTACTTC
>TRBJ2-5|few|NA|TRBV7-3
CASSLEVGQETQYF
TGTGCCAGCAGCTTAGAAGTTGGACAAGAGACCCAGTACTTC
>TRBJ2-1|many|NA|TRBV11-2
CASSLADPTYNEQFF
TGTGCCAGCAGCTTGGCGGACCCTACCTACAATGAGCAGTTCTTC
>TRBJ1-2|many|NA|TRBV6-5
CASSYRKVDYGYTF
TGTGCCAGCAGTTATCGGAAGGTGGACTATGGCTACACCTTC
>TRBJ1-1|NA|NA|TRBV28
CASTLGGSEAFF
TGTGCCAGCACCCTAGGGGGATCTGAAGCTTTCTTT
>TRBJ1-2|few|NA|TRBV7-2
CASSLFRTDYGYTF
TGTGCCAGCAGCTTATTCCGGACGGACTATGGCTACACCTTC
>TRBJ2-7|NA|NA|TRBV11-2
CASSLDLIYEQYF
TGTGCCAGCAGCTTAGATCTCATCTACGAGCAGTACTTC
>TRBJ2-1|few|TRBD2|TRBV7-6
CASSPRWGGEQFF
TGTGCCAGCAGCCCCCGGTGGGGGGGTGAGCAGTTCTTC
>TRBJ2-3|many|NA|TRBV7-2
CASSKRRGNGADTQYF
TGTGCCAGCAGCAAAAGAAGGGGGAACGGCGCTGATACGCAGTATTTT
>TRBJ2-7|NA|NA|TRBV28
CASGATGIYEQYF
TGTGCCAGCGGCGCTACAGGAATCTACGAGCAGTACTTC
>TRBJ2-7|many|NA|TRBV11-2
CASRGPGLASPYEQYF
TGTGCCAGCCGGGGACCGGGCCTAGCGTCCCCCTACGAGCAGTACTTC
>TRBJ2-7|NA|NA|TRBV11-2
CASSSGAGFGYEQYF
TGTGCCAGCAGCTCAGGAGCGGGCTTTGGTTACGAGCAGTACTTC
>TRBJ2-1|few|NA|TRBV11-2
CASSDRGGIGNEQFF
TGTGCCAGCAGCGATCGTGGGGGTATCGGCAATGAGCAGTTCTTC
>TRBJ2-5|few|TRBD2|TRBV28
CASRDSGGRQETQYF
TGTGCCAGCAGAGACAGCGGGGGGAGACAAGAGACCCAGTACTTC
>TRBJ2-7|NA|NA|TRBV4-3
CASSQDLGRSSYEQYF
TGCGCCAGCAGCCAAGATCTGGGCAGGAGCTCCTACGAGCAGTACTTC
>TRBJ2-7|NA|NA|TRBV28
CASSLPGTSYEQYF
TGTGCCAGCAGTTTACCCGGGACCTCCTACGAGCAGTACTTC
>TRBJ2-7|NA|TRBD2|TRBV20-1
CSATRRLAGYEQYF
TGCAGTGCTACCCGCCGGCTAGCGGGGTACGAGCAGTACTTC
>TRBJ2-3|NA|NA|TRBV15
CATSALTGSSSTDTQYF
TGTGCCACCAGCGCCCTGACAGGATCCTCTAGCACAGATACGCAGTATTTT
>TRBJ1-1|NA|NA|TRBV7-8
CASSLSWVRSTEAFF
TGTGCCAGCAGCTTGTCATGGGTCAGGAGCACTGAAGCTTTCTTT
>TRBJ2-3|many|TRBD2|TRBV11-2
CASSPGTSSHTQYF
TGTGCCAGCAGCCCCGGGACTAGCTCGCATACGCAGTATTTT
>TRBJ1-5|many|NA|TRBV15
CATSRGGTAGMGNQPQHF
TGTGCCACCAGCAGAGGCGGGACGGCAGGGATGGGCAATCAGCCCCAGCATTTT
>TRBJ1-5|many|NA|TRBV9
CASSVAGVGQPQHF
TGTGCCAGCAGCGTAGCAGGGGTTGGGCAGCCCCAGCATTTT